This TCR beta chain was sequenced during a study of identical twins. There are 15 residues in the CDR3. The germline gives CDR1 ENHRY, CDR2 SYGVKD. Between the trimmed V and J ends, which lost 0 bases and 5 bases, there was a span of 14 bases. Addition of a universal primer site occurred through template switching, and cDNA carried unique molecular identifiers. In TCRdb, the 5' RACE reads were re-called with MiXCR into one record per CDR3 protein. The profile shows under 900,000 distinct CDR3 sequences, more than 9% of them singletons. Notes on the study in general: The more abundant beta clonotypes in cord blood had fewer insertions, and memory repertoires did not show this.

Worth noting for this clonotype: Its target is unknown.

This sample also belongs to another study, concerning yellow fever vaccine responses in identical twins.

The receptor was isolated from a woman between 18 and 29 years old in good health. This chain joins TRBV10-3 and TRBJ2-7; D uncertain. The source material was PBMCs. The CDR3: CAISESRQSTDEQYF. The CDR3 DNA is TGTGCCATCAGTGAGTCGCGGCAGTCTACGGACGAGCAGTACTTC.